Listed here are 13 T cell receptor beta chains from one sample, sequenced in a study. TCRdb recomputed calls from the 5' RACE reads with MiXCR, one row per CDR3 protein. The table lists some 60,000 distinct CDR3 sequences, approximately 29% of them singletons. Sequencing was carried out using tumor-infiltrating naive CD4+ T cells sorted from the breast tumor. Subset meaning: naive CD4+ T cells, CD4+CD45RA+CD25-. The receptors shown here come from a female donor with breast cancer.

In DNA, the CDR3 is TGCGCCAGCAGCCCGGGACAGGGGACGAACACCGGGGAGCTGTTTTTT. Its protein product is CASSPGQGTNTGELFF. The chain is built from TRBV5-1 and TRBJ2-2; 10 bases are shared with TRBD1. Germline V gene sequence: CDR1 SGHRS, CDR2 YFSETQ. CDR3 length: 16 amino acids. V shed 4 bases and J 0 bases; nucleotides not matched to a gene: 3.

The rearrangement links TRBV7-9 to TRBJ2-5; the D call may be TRBD1 or TRBD2 (5 bases each). Germline loops: CDR1 SEHNR, CDR2 FQNEAQ (reference sequence). Trimming removed 0 bases at V and 0 bases at J, with 8 bases between. The CDR3 has 15 residues. CDR3 in DNA: TGTGCCAGCAGCTTAGCCCAGGGACACCAAGAGACCCAGTACTTC. It encodes CASSLAQGHQETQYF. The variable domain in full, completed from reference TRBV7-9 and TRBJ2-5, reads DTGVSQNPRHKITKRGQNVTFRCDPISEHNRLYWYRQTLGQGPEFLTYFQNEAQLEKSRLLSDRFSAERPKGSFSTLEIQRTEQGDSAMYLCASSLAQGHQETQYFGPGTRLLVL.

The genes are TRBV9 and TRBJ2-7, with unresolved D. Germline values: CDR1 SGDLS, CDR2 YYNGEE. V was trimmed by 0 bases and J by 5 bases, leaving 12 bases between them. There are 14 residues in the CDR3. DNA of the CDR3: TGTGCCAGCAGCGTAGCTCCAGCCCTCGACGAGCAGTACTTC. This translates into CASSVAPALDEQYF.

The rearrangement uses TRBV5-6 and TRBJ2-1; D unclear. The CDR3 runs 16 residues. Germline assignment: CDR1 SGHDT and CDR2 YYEEEE. V shed 0 bases and J shed 0 bases, with 10 bases lying between them. CDR3 sequence: CASSLGASLSYNEQFF. The CDR3 DNA sequence: TGTGCCAGCAGCTTGGGCGCATCGCTCTCCTACAATGAGCAGTTCTTC.

The J gene is TRBJ2-6, the V gene TRBV4-2; the D is unclear. V was shortened by 1 base and J by 4 bases, with 11 bases between the two germline ends. CDR1 and CDR2 from the germline V gene are LGHNA and YNFKEQ. The CDR3 consists of 16 residues. This CDR3 is CASSQGGGLGANVLTF. CDR3 sequence (DNA): TGTGCCAGCAGCCAAGGCGGTGGGCTGGGGGCCAACGTCCTGACTTTC.

This clonotype was counted many times. This sequence joins TRBV20-1 and TRBJ2-3; the match to TRBD2 covers 8 bases. The germline V gene encodes CDR1 DFQATT and CDR2 SNEGSKA (reference sequence). The CDR3 runs to 15 residues. Trimming took 3 bases from V and 1 from J; bases not matched to a gene: 6. Here the CDR3 DNA reads TGCAGTGCTAGCGGGGGGGCGTTAGGCACAGATACGCAGTATTTT. Its translation is CSASGGALGTDTQYF.

Only a few counts were recorded for this clonotype. CDR3 sequence reads: CASSLAPAGENTGELFF. The CDR3 bases are TGTGCCAGCAGCTTAGCCCCAGCGGGAGAAAACACCGGGGAGCTGTTTTTT. The gene calls are TRBV11-3 and TRBJ2-2, with 8 bases matching TRBD2. This CDR3 has 17 residues. V dropped 1 base and J dropped 2; count of bases not matched to a gene: 6. Germline CDR1 reads SGHNT; CDR2 reads YENEEA.

The chain employs TRBV30 and TRBJ2-7; 11 bases are a match to TRBD1. The V segment lost 5 bases and the J segment 0 bases; nucleotides outside the gene matches: 3. The CDR3 length is 14 residues. Germline CDR1 GTSNPN, CDR2 SVGIG (reference sequence). The CDR3 here is CAWGDRGSSYEQYF. CDR3 DNA sequence: TGTGCCTGGGGGGACAGGGGGAGCTCCTACGAGCAGTACTTC.

This clonotype occurred a few times. This rearrangement joins TRBV7-9 to TRBJ1-2, with D perhaps TRBD1 (5 bases). From germline, CDR1 is SEHNR and CDR2 FQNEAQ (reference sequence). V lost 6 bases to trimming and J lost 3 bases, with 20 bases between them. The CDR3 sequence is 16 residues long. In DNA, the CDR3 is TGTGCCAGCAGTCCAACCAGCGGGGCTGGCGACTATGGCTACACCTTC. Translation: CASSPTSGAGDYGYTF.

The J gene is TRBJ2-3, the V gene TRBV7-9; D remains ambiguous. The CDR3 contains 13 residues. Germline V gene data show CDR1 as SEHNR and CDR2 as FQNEAQ (reference sequence). Trimming stripped 2 bases from V and 5 bases from J, with 8 bases between. In DNA, the CDR3 is TGTGCCAGCAGCTTAAGCACGGGAGATACGCAGTATTTT. Amino acids: CASSLSTGDTQYF.

A few counts support this clonotype. The chain links TRBV5-1 to TRBJ2-5, with TRBD1 identical over 8 bases. V gave up 5 bases and J gave up 5 bases; unmatched junction bases: 8. CDR1 is SGHRS and CDR2 is YFSETQ in the germline V gene. This CDR3 contains 14 residues. The CDR3: CASRAQGAQETQYF. The CDR3 DNA reads as TGCGCCAGCAGAGCGCAGGGGGCCCAGGAGACCCAGTACTTC.

Only a few counts were recorded for this clonotype. V and J are TRBV3-1 and TRBJ1-2; D is unclear. CDR3 size: 14 residues. Germline values: CDR1 LGHDT, CDR2 YNNKEL (reference sequence). Trimming took off 1 base at V and 2 bases at J, with 8 bases between the two ends. The CDR3 reads CASSQVNGNYGYTF. In DNA form, the CDR3 reads TGTGCCAGCAGCCAAGTGAACGGAAACTATGGCTACACCTTC.

This clonotype was counted at least ten times. This sequence joins TRBV12-3 or TRBV12-4 and TRBJ2-7; no firm D call. The CDR3 length is 14 residues. V dropped 6 bases and J dropped 2 bases, with 14 bases sitting between them. DNA for the CDR3: TGTGCCAGCAGCGAGTACTTAGGGACCTACGAGCAGTACTTC. This sequence encodes CASSEYLGTYEQYF.